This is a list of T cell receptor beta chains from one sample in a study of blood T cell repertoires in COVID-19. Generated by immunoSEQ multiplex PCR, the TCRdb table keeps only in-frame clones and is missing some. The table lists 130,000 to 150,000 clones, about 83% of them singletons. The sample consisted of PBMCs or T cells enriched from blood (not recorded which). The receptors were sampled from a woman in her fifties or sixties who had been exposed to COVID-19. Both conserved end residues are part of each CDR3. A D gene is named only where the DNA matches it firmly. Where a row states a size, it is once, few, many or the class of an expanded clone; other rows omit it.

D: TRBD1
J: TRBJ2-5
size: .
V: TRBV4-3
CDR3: CASSQDPPGQGARETQYF
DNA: TGCGCCAGCAGCCAGGACCCTCCGGGACAGGGGGCGAGAGAGACCCAGTACTTC

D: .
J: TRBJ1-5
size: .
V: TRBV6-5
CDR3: CASTPRLSSNQPQHF
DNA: TGTGCCAGCACCCCCAGGTTAAGTAGCAATCAGCCCCAGCATTTT

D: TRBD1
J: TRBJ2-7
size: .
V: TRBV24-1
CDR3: CATRSGTGSSYEQYF
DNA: TGTGCCACCAGATCCGGGACAGGGAGCTCCTACGAGCAGTACTTC

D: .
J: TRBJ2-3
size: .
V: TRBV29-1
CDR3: CSAGVPGVSDTQYF
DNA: TGCAGCGCCGGAGTCCCGGGAGTCTCAGATACGCAGTATTTT

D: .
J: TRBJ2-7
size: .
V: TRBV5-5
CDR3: CASSLAPGTPYEQYF
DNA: TGTGCCAGCAGCTTGGCCCCCGGGACACCGTACGAGCAGTACTTC

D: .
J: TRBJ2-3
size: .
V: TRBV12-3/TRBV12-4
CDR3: CASSLSVADTQYF
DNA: TGTGCCAGCAGCCTCTCAGTGGCAGATACGCAGTATTTT

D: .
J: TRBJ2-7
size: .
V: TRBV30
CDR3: CASLGHNYEQYF
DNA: TGTGCCTCCCTGGGACATAACTACGAGCAGTACTTC

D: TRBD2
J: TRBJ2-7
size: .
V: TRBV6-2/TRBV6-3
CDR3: CASSSSGSGYEQYF
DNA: TGTGCCAGCAGCTCGAGCGGGAGCGGCTACGAGCAGTACTTC

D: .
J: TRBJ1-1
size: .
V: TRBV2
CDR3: CASSVEHRAEAFF
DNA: TGTGCCAGCAGTGTGGAACACCGGGCTGAAGCTTTCTTT

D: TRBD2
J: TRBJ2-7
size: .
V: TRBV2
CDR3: CASSDAGLADQIYEQYF
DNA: TGTGCCAGCAGTGACGCGGGACTAGCGGATCAAATCTACGAGCAGTACTTC

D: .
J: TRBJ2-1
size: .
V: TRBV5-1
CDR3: CASSSSSSYNEQFF
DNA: TGCGCCAGCAGTTCCTCGAGCTCCTACAATGAGCAGTTCTTC

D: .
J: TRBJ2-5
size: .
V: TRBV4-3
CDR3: CASSQDLRGETQYF
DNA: TGCGCCAGCAGCCAAGATCTGAGGGGGGAGACCCAGTACTTC

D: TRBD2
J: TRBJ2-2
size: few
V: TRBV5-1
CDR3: CASSSPSGRDTGELFF
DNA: TGCGCCAGCAGCTCACCAAGCGGGAGGGACACCGGGGAGCTGTTTTTT

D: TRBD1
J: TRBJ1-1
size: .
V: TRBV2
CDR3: CASRSGQGSVGAFF
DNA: TGTGCCAGCCGCTCGGGACAGGGAAGTGTCGGAGCTTTCTTT